The next 29 T cell receptor beta chains were all read from a single sample in a study of human T cells and chemical hapten exposure. TCRdb reanalysed the RACE reads using MiXCR and keeps one entry per CDR3 protein. The sample has some 400,000 distinct CDR3 sequences, 5.1% seen once. Sample time point: pre-sensitization, week 0. Noted treatment: therapeutic diphenylcyclopropenone sensitization with weekly scalp DPC. Sequences were derived from whole blood, sampled in connection with sensitization to the hapten diphenylcyclopropenone (DPC). These receptor sequences come from a woman aged 45-65 years with alopecia areata. Some clones in this sample may be carry-over from other donors' samples.

This clonotype was seen ten or more times. This chain uses TRBV7-2 with TRBJ1-6; 8 bases are a match to TRBD1. J lost 7 bases, V lost 5 bases, and 7 bases had no gene match. This CDR3 contains 15 residues. Per germline, CDR1 SGHTA and CDR2 FQGNSA. The CDR3: CASSVDRGENSPLHF. The CDR3 DNA is TGTGCCAGCAGCGTAGACAGGGGAGAGAATTCACCCCTCCACTTT.

This clonotype occurred a few times. The chain links TRBV7-9 to TRBJ2-3, with D uncertain. Germline V gene sequence: CDR1 SEHNR, CDR2 FQNEAQ (reference sequence). With 1 base removed from V and 1 base from J, the gap between germline ends came to 15 bases. The CDR3 is 17 amino acids. This CDR3 is CASSLGLKRPGTDTQYF. The CDR3 DNA reads as TGTGCCAGCAGCTTAGGGCTAAAACGCCCGGGCACAGATACGCAGTATTTT.

This clonotype was picked up many times. CDR3 loop: CASSYQAFNQPQHF. In DNA, the CDR3 is TGTGCCAGCAGTTACCAGGCCTTCAATCAGCCCCAGCATTTT. J is TRBJ1-5 and V is TRBV6-2 or TRBV6-3; D uncertain. There are 14 residues in the CDR3. The germline gives CDR1 MNHEY, CDR2 SVGEGT. V dropped 2 bases and J dropped 3 bases, with 8 bases sitting between them.

This clonotype was found many times. CDR3: CASSLNTGNIQYF. In nucleotides, the CDR3 is TGTGCCAGCAGTTTAAATACGGGAAACATTCAGTACTTC. The chain has TRBV7-6 and TRBJ2-4; D unresolved. Between the trimmed V and J ends, which lost 6 bases and 6 bases, there was a span of 12 bases. Germline CDR1 and CDR2: SGHVS and FNYEAQ. The CDR3 is made up of 13 amino acids.

This clonotype was seen a few times. The V call is TRBV7-2, the J call TRBJ1-5, with a possible D match to TRBD1 (6 bases). The CDR3 extends over 15 amino acids. Germline CDR1 is SGHTA and CDR2 is FQGNSA. Between the trimmed V and J ends, which lost 1 base and 5 bases, there was a span of 12 bases. In nucleotides, the CDR3 is TGTGCCAGCAGCTTAGTTATCAGGGGTGATCAGCCCCAGCATTTT. Its translation is CASSLVIRGDQPQHF.

This clonotype was found a few times. This rearrangement joins TRBV5-1 to TRBJ1-6; a weak D match, TRBD1 (5 bases). With 0 bases removed from V and 10 bases from J, the gap between germline ends came to 17 bases. Germline V gene lookup returns CDR1 SGHRS and CDR2 YFSETQ. The CDR3 is 16 amino acids. CDR3 protein: CASSLERGQGGSPLHF. In nucleotides, the CDR3 is TGCGCCAGCAGCTTGGAGAGAGGCCAGGGTGGATCACCCCTCCACTTT. The whole variable domain, filled in from reference TRBV5-1 and TRBJ1-6, reads KAGVTQTPRYLIKTRGQQVTLSCSPISGHRSVSWYQQTPGQGLQFLFEYFSETQRNKGNFPGRFSGRQFSNSRSEMNVSTLELGDSALYLCASSLERGQGGSPLHFGNGTRLTVT.

The chain has TRBV5-1 and TRBJ1-2; D not resolved. The CDR3 is 14 amino acids. V lost 3 bases and J lost 6, with 15 bases in between. Germline V gene data show CDR1 as SGHRS and CDR2 as YFSETQ. The CDR3 coding sequence is TGCGCCAGCAGCTGGGCCGACGGCACGGATGGCTACACCTTC. Its protein is CASSWADGTDGYTF.

This clonotype occurred many times. The chain is built from TRBV6-5 and TRBJ2-3, with a tentative D call TRBD1 (5 bases). This CDR3 contains 15 residues. In germline, CDR1 is MNHEY, CDR2 SVGAGI. Trimming stripped 2 bases from V and 8 bases from J, with 17 bases between. CDR3 amino acids: CASSYGAATFGTQYF. CDR3 in DNA: TGTGCCAGCAGTTACGGGGCAGCCACGTTCGGTACGCAGTATTTT.

CDR3 loop: CSVEDQGVGGYTF. As DNA, the CDR3 is TGCAGCGTTGAAGATCAGGGGGTCGGAGGCTACACCTTC. The rearrangement joins TRBV29-1 to TRBJ1-2, with TRBD1 matching over 7 bases. The CDR3 spans 13 residues. The germline gives CDR1 SQVTM, CDR2 ANQGSEA. J was trimmed by 8 bases and V by 0 bases; bases with no gene match: 6.

This clonotype has a count of ten or more. The chain recombines TRBV7-9 with TRBJ2-3; D remains unclear. This CDR3 has 17 residues. Germline-derived CDR1 and CDR2 are SEHNR and FQNEAQ (reference sequence). V lost 10 bases, J lost 2 bases, and 25 bases lay in between. DNA for the CDR3: TGTGCCACCCAGCCACCCCCACGAGGTCGCCACACAGATACGCAGTATTTT. Its protein product is CATQPPPRGRHTDTQYF.

This clonotype showed up many times. The chain combines TRBV25-1 with TRBJ2-7; no firm D call. The CDR3 has 13 residues. The V end was cut by 7 bases, the J end by 3 bases, with 13 bases between. CDR1 and CDR2 (germline): MGHDK, SYGVNS. The CDR3 protein is CASTSDLNYEQYF. Written as DNA, the CDR3 is TGTGCCAGCACCTCGGATCTCAACTACGAGCAGTACTTC.

This chain uses TRBV10-3 with TRBJ2-3; 8 positions match TRBD2. CDR1 is ENHRY and CDR2 is SYGVKD in the germline V gene. This CDR3 comprises 14 residues. Trimming removed 8 bases from V and 3 bases from J; junction bases left unmatched: 7. CDR3 region: CAIRLAPATDTQYF. As DNA, the CDR3 is TGTGCCATCCGACTAGCGCCAGCAACAGATACGCAGTATTTT.

This clonotype occurred a few times. The rearrangement uses TRBV5-1 and TRBJ2-5; TRBD1 agrees at 7 bases. Germline values: CDR1 SGHRS, CDR2 YFSETQ. The CDR3 runs 13 residues. V lost 4 bases, J lost 5 bases, and 5 bases stayed unmatched. The CDR3 reads CASSTQGSETQYF. Here the CDR3 DNA reads TGCGCCAGCAGCACACAGGGGAGCGAGACCCAGTACTTC.

This clonotype was picked up a small number of times. CDR3 bases: TGTGCCAGCAGCTTGACTAGCGGGAGGTTAGAGACCCAGTACTTC. It codes for CASSLTSGRLETQYF. The chain has TRBV7-2 and TRBJ2-5, with 13 nucleotides matching TRBD2. V dropped 3 bases and J dropped 4; count of bases not matched to a gene: 2. The germline gives CDR1 SGHTA, CDR2 FQGNSA. The CDR3 contains 15 residues.

This clonotype was detected a few times. The chain links TRBV3-1 to TRBJ1-1; D is possibly TRBD1 (6 bases). This CDR3 region has 13 residues. The germline V and J ends were trimmed by 3 bases and 6 bases, with 11 bases remaining between them. The germline V gene has CDR1 LGHDT and CDR2 YNNKEL (reference sequence). The CDR3 nucleotides read TGTGCCAGCAGCCAGAACAGGGCATCTGAAGCTTTCTTT. It translates to CASSQNRASEAFF.

This clonotype has at least ten counts. This chain connects TRBV7-6 to TRBJ2-7; D is unresolved. The ends were cut back, 8 bases at V and 4 bases at J, with 12 bases in the middle. The CDR3 extends over 12 amino acids. Germline-derived CDR1 and CDR2 are SGHVS and FNYEAQ. Here the CDR3 reads CASAGSGYEQYF. For the CDR3, the DNA is TGTGCCAGCGCCGGTTCCGGGTACGAGCAGTACTTC.

This clonotype was picked up many times. V is TRBV29-1 and J is TRBJ2-1; 11 positions match TRBD1. Germline CDR1 reads SQVTM; CDR2 reads ANQGSEA. The CDR3 totals 12 residues. Trimming removed 7 bases from V and 7 bases from J; junction bases left unmatched: 3. CDR3 region: CSAGQGANEQFF. In DNA, the CDR3 is TGCAGCGCTGGACAGGGGGCGAATGAGCAGTTCTTC.

This clonotype was counted a few times. The rearrangement links TRBV7-9 to TRBJ2-2; 9 bases fit TRBD1. V was clipped by 4 bases and J by 5 bases; unmatched bases: 8. The CDR3 totals 16 residues. Germline CDR1 and CDR2: SEHNR and FQNEAQ (reference sequence). The DNA of the CDR3 is TGTGCCAGCAGCTGGACCGGGACAGGGCATACCGGGGAGCTGTTTTTT. This sequence encodes CASSWTGTGHTGELFF.

This clonotype was seen more than once but under ten times. This chain uses TRBV29-1 with TRBJ1-2, with TRBD1 matching over 9 bases. There are 13 residues in the CDR3. V shed 6 bases, J shed 4 bases, and the junction held 6 bases outside the gene matches. Germline CDR1 is SQVTM and CDR2 is ANQGSEA. The chain's CDR3 is CSVTGGTGYGYTF. In nucleotides, the CDR3 is TGCAGCGTCACAGGGGGCACCGGCTATGGCTACACCTTC.

This clonotype was detected ten times or more. V usage is TRBV3-1 and J usage is TRBJ2-7; 9 nucleotides align to TRBD2. The CDR3 contains 16 residues. The ends lost 4 bases at V and 4 bases at J; junction bases unmatched: 11. Germline V gene lookup returns CDR1 LGHDT and CDR2 YNNKEL (reference sequence). For the CDR3, the DNA is TGTGCCAGCAGCCCAAGCCCGAGCGGGGGGTTATACGAGCAGTACTTC. This gives the protein CASSPSPSGGLYEQYF.

With respect to this clonotype: A read error may explain this, as a much larger clone is one base away. The chain has TRBV5-1 and TRBJ2-1, with 8 bases fitting TRBD1. Losses at the gene ends were 4 bases for V and 5 bases for J; bases not matched to a gene: 8. This CDR3 spans 15 amino acids. Germline CDR1 SGHRS, CDR2 YFSETQ. CDR3 nucleotide sequence: TGCGCCAGCAGCACGTCGGGGACAGGCCACAATGAGCAGTTCTTC. Encoded protein: CASSTSGTGHNEQFF.

CDR3 sequence reads: CASSQGAGLNEQFF. DNA of the CDR3: TGTGCCAGCAGCCAAGGGGCAGGATTAAATGAGCAGTTCTTC. V and J are TRBV3-1 and TRBJ2-1; D is ambiguous. CDR1 and CDR2 (germline): LGHDT, YNNKEL (reference sequence). The CDR3 has 14 amino acids. V was clipped by 1 base and J by 7 bases, with 11 bases between them.

The CDR3 region is CASSYPGGGQPQHF. CDR3 nucleotide sequence: TGTGCCAGCAGTTACCCCGGGGGCGGTCAGCCCCAGCATTTT. V usage is TRBV6-6 and J usage is TRBJ1-5, with D perhaps matching TRBD1 (6 bases). From germline, CDR1 is MNHNY and CDR2 SVGAGI (reference sequence). V shed 2 bases and J shed 6 bases, with 11 bases lying between them. This CDR3 has 14 amino acids.

This clonotype was seen once. V is TRBV20-1 and J is TRBJ2-7; no firm D call. In germline, CDR1 is DFQATT, CDR2 SNEGSKA (reference sequence). Trimming left V 5 bases short and J 0 bases short, with 17 bases between. The CDR3 spans 15 residues. The CDR3 DNA reads as TGCAGTGCTCGGGTTCGGAGTCCTAGCTCCTACGAGCAGTACTTC. As protein: CSARVRSPSSYEQYF.

Concerning this clonotype itself: A much larger clone sits a single nucleotide away, making a read error possible. The chain employs TRBV20-1 and TRBJ2-5; no definite D call. Germline loops: CDR1 DFQATT, CDR2 SNEGSKA (reference sequence). V lost 3 bases to trimming and J lost 2 bases, with 7 bases between them. The CDR3 is 12 amino acids. CDR3 region: CSASGQQETQYF. The CDR3 bases are TGCAGTGCTAGTGGGCAGCAAGAGACCCAGTACTTC.

The sample holds a few counts of this clonotype. The gene calls are TRBV24-1 and TRBJ2-7; D possibly matches TRBD1 or TRBD2 (6 bases each). V lost 5 bases, J lost 5 bases, and 15 bases lay in between. This CDR3 has 14 residues. Per the germline V gene, CDR1 is KGHDR and CDR2 is SFDVKD. The CDR3 region is CATSAQPGAHEQYF. CDR3 sequence (DNA): TGTGCCACCAGTGCCCAGCCGGGGGCCCACGAGCAGTACTTC.

This clonotype was detected ten times or more. This chain joins TRBV6-5 and TRBJ1-1, with D unclear. CDR3 length equals 13 residues. Germline CDR1 reads MNHEY; CDR2 reads SVGAGI. V was shortened by 6 bases and J by 4 bases, with 12 bases between the two germline ends. The CDR3 region is CASRTRTGTEAFF. The CDR3 DNA is TGTGCCAGCAGGACAAGGACTGGCACTGAAGCTTTCTTT.

This chain links TRBV20-1 with TRBJ1-1; tentative D call: TRBD1 (5 bases). Germline-derived CDR1 and CDR2 are DFQATT and SNEGSKA (reference sequence). This CDR3 has 17 amino acids. The ends were cut back, 0 bases at V and 2 bases at J, with 19 bases in the middle. The CDR3 region is CSARDRRAGTGNTEAFF. The CDR3 region has the DNA TGCAGTGCTAGAGATCGGAGGGCAGGGACGGGAAACACTGAAGCTTTCTTT.

This clonotype was detected ten times or more. The V and J genes are TRBV12-3 or TRBV12-4 and TRBJ2-7; 10 bases map to TRBD2. V trimming: 7 bases; J trimming: 7 bases; junction bases outside the gene matches: 16. The CDR3 consists of 16 residues. CDR3 in amino acids: CASTFGLADWEGEQYF. DNA of the CDR3: TGTGCCAGCACCTTCGGACTAGCGGATTGGGAGGGGGAGCAGTACTTC.